The 15 T cell receptor beta chains below were found in one sample sequenced in a study of PD-L1 blockade in urothelial cancer (dated by TCRdb to the late 2010s). The time point label on this specimen signifies: peripheral blood 6 weeks after treatment start. The protocol used for the library was the immunoSEQ multiplex PCR assay. Entries here come from immuneACCESS through TCRdb and include only in-frame sequences with V and J called. Some clones fail to appear in such tables; in the studies checked, an unresolved V gene covers under half of the shortfall, and the cause of the remainder is unknown. In this sample the table shows around 120,000 clones, roughly 90% of which occur a single time. Jointly, the top ten make up 1.5% to 2% of the sample. The sequencing here drew on PBMCs, taken around atezolizumab (anti-PD-L1) treatment. These receptors were obtained from a man between 60 and 75 years old with urothelial cancer.

The rearrangement links TRBV28 to TRBJ2-5; the D gene is possibly TRBD1 (9 bases). Deletions cut 4 bases from V and 11 bases from J, with 20 bases between. CDR1 MDHEN and CDR2 SYDVKM come from the germline V gene. There are 14 residues in the CDR3. The DNA for the CDR3 is TGTGCCAGCAGTTACAGGGGGCCCCGGGGGGGTCAGTACTTC. It encodes CASSYRGPRGGQYF.

This rearrangement joins TRBV5-1 to TRBJ2-5, with D perhaps TRBD1 (6 bases). The CDR3 consists of 14 residues. In germline, CDR1 is SGHRS, CDR2 YFSETQ. The V end lost 4 bases, the J end lost 5 bases, and 15 bases lay between the germline ends. CDR3 protein: CASSPRQATETQYF. CDR3 nucleotides: TGCGCCAGCAGCCCACGACAGGCCACGGAGACCCAGTACTTC.

The CDR3 sequence: CASSSEIHQPQHF. CDR3 sequence (DNA): TGTGCCAGCAGCTCGGAGATACATCAGCCCCAGCATTTT. The J gene is TRBJ1-5, the V gene TRBV11-2; D not resolved. V lost 4 bases, J lost 5 bases, and 9 bases lay in between. Germline loops: CDR1 SGHAT, CDR2 FQNNGV. The length of the CDR3 is 13 residues.

The chain combines TRBV5-5 with TRBJ1-6; 8 bases align to TRBD1. This CDR3 is 14 amino acids long. The V and J ends lost 4 bases and 7 bases, in that order; junction bases with no gene match: 4. From germline, CDR1 is SGHKS and CDR2 YYEKEE (reference sequence). The DNA of the CDR3 is TGTGCCAGCAGCACGGGACAGGAGAATTCACCCCTCCACTTT. This encodes CASSTGQENSPLHF.

The chain joins TRBV28 to TRBJ1-5; D ambiguous. CDR3 length equals 15 residues. Trimming pared 3 bases from V and 2 bases from J, leaving 11 bases between. The V gene's germline CDR1 is MDHEN and CDR2 SYDVKM. The CDR3: CASSFTAPGNQPQHF. As DNA, the CDR3 is TGTGCCAGCAGTTTTACAGCCCCGGGCAATCAGCCCCAGCATTTT.

V is TRBV9 and J is TRBJ2-3, with unresolved D. Trimming stripped 0 bases from V and 4 bases from J, with 3 bases between. The germline V gene encodes CDR1 SGDLS and CDR2 YYNGEE. The CDR3 runs to 12 residues. Here the CDR3 reads CASSVVADTQYF. The CDR3 region has the DNA TGTGCCAGCAGCGTAGTAGCAGATACGCAGTATTTT.

The chain joins TRBV6-1 to TRBJ2-7; TRBD2 matches at 9 bases. V dropped 1 base and J dropped 4; count of bases not matched to a gene: 8. The germline V gene has CDR1 MNHNS and CDR2 SASEGT. This CDR3 contains 16 residues. The CDR3 nucleotides are TGTGCCAGCAGTGAAGACGAACTAGCGGGTATTTACGAGCAGTACTTC. Translating gives CASSEDELAGIYEQYF.

The chain uses TRBV7-3 and TRBJ2-3, with 7 bases identical to TRBD2. This CDR3 has 14 amino acids. Germline-derived CDR1 and CDR2 are SGHTA and FQGTGA. Losses at the gene ends were 5 bases for V and 6 bases for J; bases not matched to a gene: 8. CDR3 nucleotides: TGTGCCAGCAGCGATCCCGGGACTACCGATACGCAGTATTTT. Amino acid sequence: CASSDPGTTDTQYF.

V and J are TRBV15 and TRBJ1-5, with TRBD1 identical over 12 bases. This CDR3 has 16 residues. CDR1 and CDR2 from the germline V gene are LNHNV and YYDKDF (reference sequence). V was clipped by 1 base and J by 5 bases; unmatched bases: 3. CDR3 residues: CATSRVGTGGDQPQHF. CDR3 DNA: TGTGCCACCAGCAGAGTGGGGACAGGGGGCGATCAGCCCCAGCATTTT.

This chain joins TRBV19 and TRBJ1-1; perhaps TRBD1 as D (5 bases). Germline V gene data show CDR1 as LNHDA and CDR2 as SQIVND (reference sequence). The CDR3 runs to 15 residues. Trimming stripped 4 bases from V and 3 bases from J, with 15 bases between. CDR3 loop: CASSREQAGDTEAFF. As DNA, the CDR3 is TGTGCCAGTAGTAGGGAACAGGCTGGGGACACTGAAGCTTTCTTT.

In DNA, the CDR3 is TGTGCCAGCAGTTACTCGAGAGGGAACACTGAAGCTTTCTTT. It encodes CASSYSRGNTEAFF. V is TRBV6-5 and J is TRBJ1-1; D is unclear. The CDR3 loop spans 14 amino acids. From germline, CDR1 is MNHEY and CDR2 SVGAGI. Trimming cost V 0 bases and J 1 base, with 6 bases left between them.

Here the CDR3 reads CASSVRQGRAGELFF. CDR3 DNA: TGTGCCAGCAGCGTAAGACAGGGGCGGGCCGGGGAGCTGTTTTTT. The chain combines TRBV9 with TRBJ2-2; 8 nucleotides match TRBD1. The germline gives CDR1 SGDLS, CDR2 YYNGEE. V was clipped by 1 base and J by 6 bases; unmatched bases: 5. The CDR3 contains 15 residues.

The rearrangement links TRBV28 to TRBJ2-7; the D gene is possibly TRBD2 (6 bases). The CDR3 sequence is 14 residues long. V lost 6 bases and J lost 5, with 17 bases in between. The germline CDR1 and CDR2 sequences are MDHEN and SYDVKM. CDR3 nucleotides: TGTGCCAGCAGGGGGGGTTCATTAAGTCACGAGCAGTACTTC. This codes for CASRGGSLSHEQYF.

This clone was detected once. The chain recombines TRBV5-1 with TRBJ2-5; 7 nucleotides align to TRBD2. In germline, CDR1 is SGHRS, CDR2 YFSETQ. The CDR3 contains 18 residues. The J segment lost 4 bases and the V segment lost 4 bases, leaving 19 bases of the junction unmatched. CDR3 nucleotides: TGCGCCAGCAGCCCCGGACTAGGCCCTCCCGCTTTTATAGAGACCCAGTACTTC. Its translation is CASSPGLGPPAFIETQYF.

The V call is TRBV6-5, the J call TRBJ2-5; D ambiguous. CDR1 is MNHEY, CDR2 SVGAGI, per germline. Trimming shortened V by 2 bases and J by 4 bases, and 14 bases separated the two germline ends. The CDR3 runs 15 residues. The CDR3 region is CASSYVALSGETQYF. CDR3 nucleotides: TGTGCCAGCAGTTACGTGGCACTTTCGGGAGAGACCCAGTACTTC.